A selection of T cell receptor beta chains follows, all from one sample in a study of T-cell memory formation after mild COVID-19. TCRdb reprocessed the 5' RACE reads with MiXCR, giving one entry per CDR3 protein. The sample records around 500,000 distinct CDR3 sequences, around a sixth being singletons. Sequencing was carried out using PBMCs or a T cell subset sorted from them (not recorded which). Every receptor here comes from an adult woman who had mild COVID-19 (a few samples of this study predate the infection). Cell type and time point are not known. The CDR3 runs from the conserved cysteine through the conserved F or W. Fields, in order: V gene, J gene, clone size, D gene, CDR3 protein, CDR3 DNA. The D gene is left open where the match is weak. Size values are once, few and many counts, or a class for expanded clones, and some rows have none.

TRBV7-3,TRBJ2-5,NA,TRBD1,CSSSSTGGGETQYF,TGTTCCAGCAGCTCGACAGGGGGTGGGGAGACCCAGTACTTC
TRBV5-1,TRBJ1-2,few,NA,CASSLATLRGVYGYTF,TGCGCCAGCAGCTTGGCCACACTCCGGGGCGTCTATGGCTACACCTTC
TRBV20-1,TRBJ2-1,few,TRBD1,CSARDRDRLSSYNEQFF,TGCAGTGCTAGAGATCGGGACAGGCTGAGCTCCTACAATGAGCAGTTCTTC
TRBV29-1,TRBJ2-1,NA,TRBD2,CSVRGLAGGLEQFF,TGCAGCGTTAGAGGGCTAGCGGGGGGCCTTGAGCAGTTCTTC
TRBV29-1,TRBJ2-1,few,NA,CSVDLGPLKSSYNEQFF,TGCAGCGTTGATCTCGGGCCCCTAAAGAGCTCCTACAATGAGCAGTTCTTC
TRBV27,TRBJ2-1,NA,NA,CASSPWDSRGYNEQFF,TGTGCCAGCAGCCCTTGGGATTCGCGAGGCTACAATGAGCAGTTCTTC
TRBV7-9,TRBJ1-5,NA,NA,CASSFGDSNQPQHF,TGTGCCAGCAGCTTCGGGGATAGCAATCAGCCCCAGCATTTT
TRBV7-9,TRBJ1-6,NA,NA,CASSTSDRGRINSPLHF,TGTGCCAGCAGCACCAGTGACCGAGGACGGATAAATTCACCCCTCCACTTT
TRBV6-5,TRBJ1-6,NA,TRBD1,CASSRRTGVSPLHF,TGTGCCAGCAGCCGTAGGACAGGTGTTTCACCCCTCCACTTT
TRBV12-3/TRBV12-4,TRBJ1-6,few,NA,CASSLGGDTLHF,TGTGCCAGCAGTCTGGGAGGGGACACCCTCCACTTT
TRBV5-1,TRBJ2-1,few,NA,CASSLDRSLTYNEQFF,TGCGCCAGCAGCTTGGACAGGTCCTTAACCTACAATGAGCAGTTCTTC
TRBV29-1,TRBJ1-1,NA,NA,CSVARPGHFSEAFF,TGCAGCGTTGCACGCCCGGGACACTTCTCTGAAGCTTTCTTT